This T cell receptor beta chain was captured by sequencing in a study of patients and donors after allogeneic stem cell transplantation. One entry per CDR3 protein results from TCRdb running MiXCR on the RT-PCR reads. The sample records about 8,300 distinct CDR3 sequences, around a tenth being singletons. This clonotype was seen ten or more times. The CDR3 sequence is 14 residues long. V was shortened by 1 base and J by 2 bases, with 9 bases between the two germline ends. Germline V lookup: CDR1 SEHNR, CDR2 FQNEAQ (reference sequence). Sequenced material: blood, either unsorted or a sorted T cell fraction (not recorded which). The rearrangement links TRBV7-9 to TRBJ2-7, with D unresolved. This sequence was found in a human donor who was either an allogeneic HSCT recipient or a stem cell or donor lymphocyte infusion donor (not recorded which). It is not recorded whose cells these are; they may come from a transplant donor. CDR3 coding DNA: TGTGCCAGCAGCTTAGAGGGAATCACCTACGAGCAGTACTTC. Protein sequence: CASSLEGITYEQYF.